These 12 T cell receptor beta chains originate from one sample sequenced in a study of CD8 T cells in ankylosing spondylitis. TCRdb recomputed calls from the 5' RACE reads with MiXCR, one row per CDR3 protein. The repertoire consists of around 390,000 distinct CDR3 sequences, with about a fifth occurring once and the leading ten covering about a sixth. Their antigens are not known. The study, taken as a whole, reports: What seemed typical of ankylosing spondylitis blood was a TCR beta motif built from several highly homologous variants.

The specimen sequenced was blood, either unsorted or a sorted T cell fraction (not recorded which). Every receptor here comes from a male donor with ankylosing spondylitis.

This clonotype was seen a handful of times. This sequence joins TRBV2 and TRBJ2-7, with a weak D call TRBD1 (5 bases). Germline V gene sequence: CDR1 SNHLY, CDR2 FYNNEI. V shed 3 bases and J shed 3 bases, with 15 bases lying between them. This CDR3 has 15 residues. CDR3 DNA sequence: TGTGCCAGCAGTGATCCAGGGCAGGTGAACTACGAGCAGTACTTC. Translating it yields CASSDPGQVNYEQYF.

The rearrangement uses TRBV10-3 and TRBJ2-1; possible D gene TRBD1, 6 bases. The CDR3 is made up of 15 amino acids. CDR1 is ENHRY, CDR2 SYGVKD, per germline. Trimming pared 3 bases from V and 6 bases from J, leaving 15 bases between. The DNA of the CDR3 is TGTGCCATCAGTGACACCTACAGGGACGTCAATGAGCAGTTCTTC. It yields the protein CAISDTYRDVNEQFF.

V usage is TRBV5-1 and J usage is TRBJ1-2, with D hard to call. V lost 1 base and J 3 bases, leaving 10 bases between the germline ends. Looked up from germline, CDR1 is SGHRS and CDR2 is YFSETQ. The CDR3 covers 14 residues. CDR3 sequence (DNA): TGCGCCAGCAGCTTGCTGGGCCTGGACTATGGCTACACCTTC. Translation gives CASSLLGLDYGYTF.

Written as DNA, the CDR3 is TGTGCCTGGAAGCGAGGCGGCAGTTTGGGCGAAAAACTGTTTTTT. The encoded protein is CAWKRGGSLGEKLFF. The chain carries TRBV30 and TRBJ1-4; no clear D. Germline V gene lookup returns CDR1 GTSNPN and CDR2 SVGIG (reference sequence). The CDR3 covers 15 residues. V was trimmed by 4 bases and J by 8 bases, leaving 20 bases between them.

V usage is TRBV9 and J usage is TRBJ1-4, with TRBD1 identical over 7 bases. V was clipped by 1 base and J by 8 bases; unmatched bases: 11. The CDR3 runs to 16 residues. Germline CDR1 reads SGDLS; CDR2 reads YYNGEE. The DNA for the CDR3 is TGTGCCAGCAGCGTATTTGGGGAACAGGGGCGGGAAAAACTGTTTTTT. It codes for CASSVFGEQGREKLFF.

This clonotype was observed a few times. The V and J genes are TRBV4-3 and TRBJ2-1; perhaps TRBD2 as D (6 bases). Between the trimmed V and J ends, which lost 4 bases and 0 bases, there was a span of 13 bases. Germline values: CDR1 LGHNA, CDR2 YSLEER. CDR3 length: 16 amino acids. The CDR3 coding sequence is TGCGCCAGCAGCCGGCGTAGCGGCCACTCCTACAATGAGCAGTTCTTC. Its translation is CASSRRSGHSYNEQFF.

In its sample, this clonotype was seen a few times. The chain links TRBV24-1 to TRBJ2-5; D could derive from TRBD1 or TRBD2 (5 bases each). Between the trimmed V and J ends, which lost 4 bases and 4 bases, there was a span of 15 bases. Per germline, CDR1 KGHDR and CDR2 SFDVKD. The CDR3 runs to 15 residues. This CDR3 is CATSEVGGRVETQYF. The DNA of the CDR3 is TGTGCCACCAGTGAAGTTGGGGGAAGGGTAGAGACCCAGTACTTC.

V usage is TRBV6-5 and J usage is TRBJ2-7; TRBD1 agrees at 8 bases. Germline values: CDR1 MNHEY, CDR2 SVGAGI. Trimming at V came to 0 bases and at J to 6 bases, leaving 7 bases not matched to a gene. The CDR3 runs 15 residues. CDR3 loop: CASSYSPTGASEQYF. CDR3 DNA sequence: TGTGCCAGCAGTTACTCCCCGACAGGGGCATCCGAGCAGTACTTC.

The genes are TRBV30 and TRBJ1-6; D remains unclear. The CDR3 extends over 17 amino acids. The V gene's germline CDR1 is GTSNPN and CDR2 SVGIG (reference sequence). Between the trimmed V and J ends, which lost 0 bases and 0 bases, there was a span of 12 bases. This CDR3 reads CAWSVTKTSSYNSPLHF. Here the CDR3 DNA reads TGTGCCTGGAGTGTAACCAAAACAAGCTCCTATAATTCACCCCTCCACTTT.

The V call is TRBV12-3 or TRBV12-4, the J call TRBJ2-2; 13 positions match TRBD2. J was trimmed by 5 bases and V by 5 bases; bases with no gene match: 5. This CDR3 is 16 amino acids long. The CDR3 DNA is TGTGCCAGCAGTCGACTAGCGGGAGGCCGGACCGGGGAGCTGTTTTTT. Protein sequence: CASSRLAGGRTGELFF.

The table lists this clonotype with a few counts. Written as DNA, the CDR3 is TGTGCCAGCAGTTTAGGCGGGAGGGTAACCGGGGAGCTGTTTTTT. It codes for CASSLGGRVTGELFF. The chain carries TRBV12-3 or TRBV12-4 and TRBJ2-2; 9 positions agree with TRBD2. V gave up 1 base and J gave up 5 bases; unmatched junction bases: 2. The CDR3 is made up of 15 amino acids.

The DNA of the CDR3 is TGCGCCAGCAGCTCAGGGGGTGACACTGAAGCTTTCTTT. Protein sequence: CASSSGGDTEAFF. V and J are TRBV5-1 and TRBJ1-1; 7 nucleotides match TRBD1. The CDR3 extends over 13 amino acids. Germline-derived CDR1 and CDR2 are SGHRS and YFSETQ. With 3 bases clipped from V and 3 bases from J, the junction kept 2 bases outside the gene matches. The complete variable domain, with remaining parts taken from reference TRBV5-1 and TRBJ1-1, reads KAGVTQTPRYLIKTRGQQVTLSCSPISGHRSVSWYQQTPGQGLQFLFEYFSETQRNKGNFPGRFSGRQFSNSRSEMNVSTLELGDSALYLCASSSGGDTEAFFGQGTRLTVV.